This T cell receptor (beta chain) stems from a study of blood T cells in healthy people across ages (dated by TCRdb to between 2015 and 2017). For the wider study: Template switching captured roughly one uniquely barcoded TCR beta cDNA molecule per two T cells in model experiments. Using deep sequencing normalized with unique cDNA molecular identifiers, the study measured how TCR beta repertoire diversity changes with age. Four age groups were formed from the donors: young (average 16 years), middle-aged (approximately 41), aged (under 70) and long-lived (around 82). To avoid experimental bias, donors of different ages were distributed randomly across sequencing lanes. Two additional independent replicas of 1 million unique cDNA reads from the same blood draw were analyzed for two donors (one aged 18 to 30 and one aged 80 or older).

What the work shows at the level of the full study, not this receptor alone: The long-lived group showed more naive CD4+ T cells, fewer expanded clones and increased TCR diversity than the aged group, suggesting age selection. There was a strong correlation between observed TCR beta diversity and the percentage of naive T cells measured by flow cytometry. Bulk unsorted PBMC profiling prevented conclusive comparison of naive and antigen-experienced compartments. As age increased, observed TCR beta diversity per million T cells dropped in a roughly linear way, and a significant reduction was already evident by age approximately 40. Donor CMV infection status was unknown, potentially confounding age-related changes in expanded clonotypes. Estimates of total diversity from one million sequenced T cells were regarded as lower bounds and underestimates.

The 39 donors, aged roughly 6 to 90 years, were systemically healthy Caucasian individuals from Russia. About 10 milliliters of peripheral blood were collected from each donor into EDTA-treated Vacutainer tubes. Ficoll-Paque density-gradient centrifugation was used to isolate PBMCs, with at least 7 million obtained per sample. Trizol reagent was used to extract total RNA from PBMCs, with at least 6 micrograms per sample. For every donor, an aliquot of PBMCs went through flow cytometry to measure the percentages of naive CD45RAhigh/CD27high T cells. Measured from the cysteine to the phenylalanine, the CDR3 is 15 residues long. CDR3 DNA is the only sequence kept; it has 45 bases, read in frame from the first base. Per the germline V gene, SQVTM is the CDR1 and ANQGSEA is the CDR2. The germline V and J ends show losses of 3 bases and 9 bases respectively, and no gene match explains 14 bases of the junction.

Library construction relied on 5' RACE. Instrument used: Illumina HiSeq 2500. A second PCR of about 6 to 12 cycles was run with a J-beta primer mix and a sample-barcoded 5' primer. Each TCR beta cDNA molecule received a unique molecular identifier from a template-switch 5' adaptor carrying 12 random nucleotides. At least 3 million CDR3-containing paired-end reads were obtained from each sample. First-strand cDNA synthesis was performed from all RNA using the Mint cDNA synthesis kit, with priming by a TRBC-specific oligonucleotide. After uracil-DNA glycosylase treatment, a first 18-cycle PCR used universal primers M1SS and BC2_uni_R on all cDNA. Under the source paper's analysis protocol: For normalization, 1 million high-quality reads, each with a distinct molecular identifier, were randomly selected from each sample. Reads sharing molecular identifiers were discarded rather than binned into consensus sequences. MiTCR, run with a Q25 quality threshold and the strictest error-elimination algorithm, handled CDR3 identification, clonotype clustering and error correction. A nonparametric unseen species model with Euler transformation was used to estimate a lower bound on total TCR beta diversity. TCRdb's own reprocessing of the public reads used fastp at Q25 and MiXCR and kept productive beta chains. Entries are consolidated by CDR3 protein sequence, retaining the most common genes and DNA. TCRdb's processing, not the authors', yielded these V and J calls. Recorded for this sample are over 1,300,000 distinct CDR3 sequences; approximately 59% of them occurred a single time. The ten largest clones represent over 5.5% of the sample.

About this clonotype itself: Its antigen is not yet known. Base qualities are not provided; no much larger clone lies one nucleotide away.

The sample consisted of blood. The receptor was derived from a man aged 18-30 years in good health. The V gene is TRBV29-1 and the J gene is TRBJ2-1; TRBD2 lines up with 7 middle nucleotides. CDR3 protein: CSVDRAGDPGSEQFF. The DNA sequence is TGCAGCGTTGACAGGGCGGGAGACCCGGGGAGTGAGCAGTTCTTC.